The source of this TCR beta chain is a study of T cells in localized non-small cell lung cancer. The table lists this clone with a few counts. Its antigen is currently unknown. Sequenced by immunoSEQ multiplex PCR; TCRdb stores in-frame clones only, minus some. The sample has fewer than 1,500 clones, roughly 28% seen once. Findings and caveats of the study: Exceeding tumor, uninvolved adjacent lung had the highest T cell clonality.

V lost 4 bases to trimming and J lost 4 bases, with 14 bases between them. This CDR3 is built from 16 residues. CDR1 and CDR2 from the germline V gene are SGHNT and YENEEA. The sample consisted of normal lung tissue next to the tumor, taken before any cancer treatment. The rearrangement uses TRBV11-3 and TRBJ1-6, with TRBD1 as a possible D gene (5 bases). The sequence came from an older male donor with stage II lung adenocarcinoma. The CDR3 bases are TGTGCCAGCAGCTCCCGGGACCGATTTTATAATTCACCCCTCCACTTT. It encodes CASSSRDRFYNSPLHF. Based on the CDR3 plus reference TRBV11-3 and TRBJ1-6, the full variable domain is EAGVVQSPRYKIIEKKQPVAFWCNPISGHNTLYWYLQNLGQGPELLIRYENEEAVDDSQLPKDRFSAERLKGVDSTLKIQPAELGDSAVYLCASSSRDRFYNSPLHFGNGTRLTVT.